The 22 T cell receptor beta chains listed next were all sequenced from one sample in a study of CD8+ T cells in alopecia areata. TCR sequencing used cDNA made by reverse transcription of extracted RNA. Here immunoSEQ multiplex PCR was the method, and the copy in TCRdb shows in-frame clones only, minus some. The table records some 200,000 clones, about 61% of them present only once. Sequencing was performed on CD8+ T cells sorted from blood. The receptors shown here come from a human donor in good health.

The chain combines TRBV6-8 with TRBJ1-2; D gene ambiguous. Germline V gene data show CDR1 as MNHGY and CDR2 as SAAAGT. Trimming stripped 5 bases from V and 4 bases from J, with 23 bases between. The CDR3 is made up of 17 amino acids. The CDR3 here is CASSIKSRSRKIYGYTF. Written as DNA, the CDR3 is TGTGCCAGCAGTATAAAGTCACGCTCTAGAAAGATCTATGGCTACACCTTC.

This sequence joins TRBV9 and TRBJ2-1; the match to TRBD1 covers 9 bases. The CDR3 covers 11 residues. CDR1 is SGDLS and CDR2 is YYNGEE in the germline V gene. J was trimmed by 12 bases and V by 3 bases; bases with no gene match: 1. The CDR3 DNA reads TGTGCCAGCAGCGGGACAGGGGCGCAGTTCTTC. Amino acids: CASSGTGAQFF.

This sequence joins TRBV5-1 and TRBJ1-2, with TRBD1 as a possible D gene (5 bases). The CDR3 sequence is 15 residues long. Germline V gene lookup returns CDR1 SGHRS and CDR2 YFSETQ. Trimming removed 0 bases at V and 0 bases at J, with 9 bases between. The CDR3 loop is CASSLEAGPNYGYTF. The CDR3 DNA is TGCGCCAGCAGCTTGGAGGCAGGGCCTAACTATGGCTACACCTTC.

This clone came up a few times. Other nucleotide sequences in the sample specify the same CDR3. The CDR3 DNA reads TGTGCCAGCAGTCCTCGGACAGGGCCGGACTATGGCTACACCTTC. Translating gives CASSPRTGPDYGYTF. The chain employs TRBV2 and TRBJ1-2; 8 bases agree with TRBD1. The CDR3 is 15 amino acids. Trimming took 5 bases from V and 3 from J; bases not matched to a gene: 8. CDR1 and CDR2 from the germline V gene are SNHLY and FYNNEI.

This clone was counted only a few times. V usage is TRBV7-9 and J usage is TRBJ2-5; tentatively, D is TRBD1 or TRBD2 (5 bases each). Germline V gene sequence: CDR1 SEHNR, CDR2 FQNEAQ (reference sequence). V shed 2 bases and J shed 2 bases, with 12 bases lying between them. The CDR3 length is 15 residues. In DNA, the CDR3 is TGTGCCAGCAGCTTACCGGGGCGGGCTCAAGAGACCCAGTACTTC. This encodes CASSLPGRAQETQYF. Combining the CDR3 with reference TRBV7-9 and TRBJ2-5 gives the whole variable domain DTGVSQNPRHKITKRGQNVTFRCDPISEHNRLYWYRQTLGQGPEFLTYFQNEAQLEKSRLLSDRFSAERPKGSFSTLEIQRTEQGDSAMYLCASSLPGRAQETQYFGPGTRLLVL.

The chain has TRBV27 and TRBJ1-2; 8 bases match TRBD1. V was pared by 3 bases and J by 7 bases, with 4 bases of the junction left unmatched. Germline loops: CDR1 MNHEY, CDR2 SMNVEV (reference sequence). The CDR3 spans 13 residues. CDR3 coding DNA: TGTGCCAGCAGTTTCCGTACAGGGGGTGGCTACACCTTC. Protein sequence: CASSFRTGGGYTF.

The chain links TRBV5-6 to TRBJ2-1, with 10 bases lining up with TRBD1. CDR1 SGHDT and CDR2 YYEEEE come from the germline V gene. The V gene end was trimmed by 4 bases and the J gene end by 4 bases; junction bases not matched to a gene: 5. The CDR3 totals 15 residues. As DNA, the CDR3 is TGTGCCAGCAGCCAGGACAGGGGGTCGTACAATGAGCAGTTCTTC. Amino acid sequence: CASSQDRGSYNEQFF. The whole variable domain, filled in from reference TRBV5-6 and TRBJ2-1, reads DAGVTQSPTHLIKTRGQQVTLRCSPKSGHDTVSWYQQALGQGPQFIFQYYEEEERQRGNFPDRFSGHQFPNYSSELNVNALLLGDSALYLCASSQDRGSYNEQFFGPGTRLTVL.

The rearrangement links TRBV5-1 to TRBJ2-5; TRBD2 agrees at 8 bases. Losses at the gene ends were 4 bases for V and 2 bases for J; bases not matched to a gene: 13. This CDR3 spans 17 amino acids. Germline-derived CDR1 and CDR2 are SGHRS and YFSETQ. CDR3 protein: CASSPGESGGVQETQYF. The CDR3 DNA is TGCGCCAGCAGCCCAGGGGAGAGCGGGGGCGTTCAAGAGACCCAGTACTTC.

With regard to this clone: Other DNA sequences in this specimen translate into the identical CDR3. V is TRBV29-1 and J is TRBJ1-1; no clear D gene. V lost 6 bases, J lost 5 bases, and 7 bases lay in between. Germline CDR1 is SQVTM and CDR2 is ANQGSEA. The CDR3 covers 10 residues. CDR3 sequence reads: CSVSGTEAFF. DNA for the CDR3: TGCAGCGTGTCCGGGACTGAAGCTTTCTTT.

The genes are TRBV11-2 and TRBJ2-5; 8 nucleotides match TRBD2. Losses at the gene ends were 0 bases for V and 7 bases for J; bases not matched to a gene: 7. CDR3 size: 15 residues. Looked up from germline, CDR1 is SGHAT and CDR2 is FQNNGV. CDR3 sequence: CASSLEVGGGRTQYF. CDR3 coding DNA: TGTGCCAGCAGCTTAGAGGTCGGCGGGGGGCGGACCCAGTACTTC.

The rearrangement uses TRBV5-4 and TRBJ2-5, with D perhaps being TRBD1 or TRBD2 (5 bases each). The ends were cut back, 4 bases at V and 1 base at J, with 8 bases in the middle. The CDR3 length is 13 residues. Germline V CDR1 and CDR2: SGHNT, YYREEE (reference sequence). The CDR3 here is CASSPGTQETQYF. DNA for the CDR3: TGTGCCAGCAGCCCGGGGACCCAAGAGACCCAGTACTTC. Together with reference TRBV5-4 and TRBJ2-5, the CDR3 gives the full variable domain: ETGVTQSPTHLIKTRGQQVTLRCSSQSGHNTVSWYQQALGQGPQFIFQYYREEENGRGNFPPRFSGLQFPNYSSELNVNALELDDSALYLCASSPGTQETQYFGPGTRLLVL.

This chain joins TRBV29-1 and TRBJ1-1, with a tentative D call TRBD1 (6 bases). Germline V gene lookup returns CDR1 SQVTM and CDR2 ANQGSEA. The CDR3 spans 14 residues. The V end lost 2 bases, the J end lost 4 bases, and 14 bases lay between the germline ends. CDR3 DNA sequence: TGCAGCGTTGAAACTTCGGGAGGGGGCACTGAAGCTTTCTTT. Its translation is CSVETSGGGTEAFF.

This clone was seen repeatedly, ten times or more. The chain combines TRBV5-5 with TRBJ1-4; the D is unclear. Trimming stripped 3 bases from V and 7 bases from J, with 10 bases between. CDR3 length equals 13 residues. The V gene's germline CDR1 is SGHKS and CDR2 YYEKEE (reference sequence). The CDR3 nucleotides read TGTGCCAGCAGCTCGGACTTAACTGAAAAACTGTTTTTT. It encodes CASSSDLTEKLFF. The complete variable domain, with remaining parts taken from reference TRBV5-5 and TRBJ1-4, reads DAGVTQSPTHLIKTRGQQVTLRCSPISGHKSVSWYQQVLGQGPQFIFQYYEKEERGRGNFPDRFSARQFPNYSSELNVNALLLGDSALYLCASSSDLTEKLFFGSGTQLSVL.

A single count supports this clone. The CDR3 region is CASSQESLNTEAFF. The CDR3 coding sequence is TGTGCCAGCAGCCAAGAGAGTCTGAACACTGAAGCTTTCTTT. The gene calls are TRBV14 and TRBJ1-1; D unresolved. Germline V gene lookup returns CDR1 SGHDN and CDR2 FVKESK. V was clipped by 0 bases and J by 0 bases, with 5 bases between them. This CDR3 is built from 14 residues.

J is TRBJ1-1 and V is TRBV4-1, with 9 positions matching TRBD1. The germline V gene encodes CDR1 MGHRA and CDR2 YSYEKL. Unmatched junction bases numbered 8, after V lost 6 bases and J lost 3 bases. The CDR3 contains 15 residues. The CDR3 sequence: CASRTGGNHDTEAFF. CDR3 DNA sequence: TGCGCCAGCAGGACAGGGGGTAATCATGACACTGAAGCTTTCTTT.

V and J are TRBV7-6 and TRBJ1-2; D ambiguous. The CDR3 extends over 13 amino acids. The ends were cut back, 3 bases at V and 8 bases at J, with 13 bases in the middle. CDR1 SGHVS and CDR2 FNYEAQ come from the germline V gene. CDR3 nucleotides: TGTGCCAGCAGCTTGCAGGTTGGGAGGGGCTACACCTTC. Translation: CASSLQVGRGYTF.

The chain is built from TRBV5-1 and TRBJ2-2; TRBD1 is a possible D gene (5 bases). With 0 bases removed from V and 0 bases from J, the gap between germline ends came to 6 bases. Germline-derived CDR1 and CDR2 are SGHRS and YFSETQ. This CDR3 has 15 residues. The CDR3, as DNA: TGCGCCAGCAGCTTGGGACAGACGAACACCGGGGAGCTGTTTTTT. This sequence encodes CASSLGQTNTGELFF.

This clone was recorded a few times. The CDR3 reads CASSFGSGAQETQYF. The CDR3 DNA sequence: TGTGCCAGCAGTTTTGGTAGCGGGGCACAAGAGACCCAGTACTTC. The rearrangement joins TRBV28 to TRBJ2-5, with 8 bases lining up with TRBD2. The CDR3 covers 15 residues. V gave up 3 bases and J gave up 2 bases; unmatched junction bases: 5. The germline CDR1 and CDR2 sequences are MDHEN and SYDVKM.

The J gene is TRBJ2-1, the V gene TRBV9; 8 nucleotides match TRBD2. Germline V gives CDR1 SGDLS, CDR2 YYNGEE. With V trimmed by 3 bases and J by 2 bases, 7 bases remained unmatched. The CDR3 is made up of 16 amino acids. The CDR3: CASSAGGGIPYNEQFF. The DNA of the CDR3 is TGTGCCAGCAGCGCCGGGGGGGGCATCCCCTACAATGAGCAGTTCTTC.

The gene calls are TRBV7-2 and TRBJ1-4, with D unclear. CDR1 SGHTA and CDR2 FQGNSA come from the germline V gene. This CDR3 is 11 amino acids long. Trimming left V 6 bases short and J 8 bases short, with 7 bases between. The CDR3 loop is CASSSGEKLFF. The CDR3 coding sequence is TGTGCCAGCAGTTCAGGAGAAAAACTGTTTTTT.

The chain combines TRBV29-1 with TRBJ2-2; possibly TRBD1 for D (5 bases). The CDR3 totals 14 residues. The ends were cut back, 5 bases at V and 0 bases at J, with 10 bases in the middle. Germline V gene lookup returns CDR1 SQVTM and CDR2 ANQGSEA. In nucleotides, the CDR3 is TGCAGCGTTTCAGGACAATCGAACACCGGGGAGCTGTTTTTT. Its protein is CSVSGQSNTGELFF.

The V gene is TRBV29-1, the J gene TRBJ2-7; D could derive from TRBD1 or TRBD2 (5 bases each). The CDR3 runs to 14 residues. Per germline, CDR1 SQVTM and CDR2 ANQGSEA. The V and J ends lost 3 bases and 0 bases respectively, with 12 bases between them. CDR3 nucleotides: TGCAGCGTTGAGGGGTTGGGGGACTCCTACGAGCAGTACTTC. Protein sequence: CSVEGLGDSYEQYF.